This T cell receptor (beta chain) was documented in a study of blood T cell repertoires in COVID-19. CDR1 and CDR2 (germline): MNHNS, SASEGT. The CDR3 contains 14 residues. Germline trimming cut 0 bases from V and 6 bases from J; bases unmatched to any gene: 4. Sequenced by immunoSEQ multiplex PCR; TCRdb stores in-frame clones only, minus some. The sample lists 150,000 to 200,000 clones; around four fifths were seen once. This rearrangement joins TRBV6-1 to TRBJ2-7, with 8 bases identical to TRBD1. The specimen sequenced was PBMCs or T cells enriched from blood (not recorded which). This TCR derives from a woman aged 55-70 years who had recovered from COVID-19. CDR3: CASSEAGQGGEQYF. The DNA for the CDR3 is TGTGCCAGCAGTGAAGCCGGACAGGGCGGCGAGCAGTACTTC.